This passage covers 16 T cell receptor beta chains from one sample sequenced in a study of blood T cell repertoires in COVID-19. Generated by immunoSEQ multiplex PCR, the TCRdb table keeps only in-frame clones and is missing some. The table includes over 300,000 clones, over 75% detected once. The sample was PBMCs or T cells enriched from blood (not recorded which). The receptors were gathered from a man aged 25-40 years who had recovered from COVID-19.

V usage is TRBV3-1 (or the pseudogene TRBV3-2) and J usage is TRBJ1-2, with 9 bases aligning to TRBD1. V trimming: 1 base; J trimming: 4 bases; junction bases outside the gene matches: 16. The germline V gene has CDR1 LGHDT and CDR2 YNNKEL (reference sequence). The CDR3 is 19 amino acids. CDR3 in amino acids: CASSQVLLGTGIFFYGYTF. In nucleotides, the CDR3 is TGTGCCAGCAGCCAAGTCCTGTTGGGGACAGGGATTTTTTTCTATGGCTACACCTTC.

The J gene is TRBJ1-1, the V gene TRBV3-1 (or the pseudogene TRBV3-2), with D perhaps matching TRBD1 (5 bases). The CDR3 runs 16 residues. The V gene's germline CDR1 is LGHDT and CDR2 YNNKEL (reference sequence). The V and J ends lost 1 base and 1 base respectively, with 13 bases between them. The CDR3 nucleotides are TGTGCCAGCAGCCAAGTTGGGGCCCCCCGGAACACTGAAGCTTTCTTT. This translates into CASSQVGAPRNTEAFF.

V and J are TRBV7-2 and TRBJ2-2; 8 bases map to TRBD1. This CDR3 comprises 15 residues. In germline, CDR1 is SGHTA, CDR2 FQGNSA. J was trimmed by 6 bases and V by 1 base; bases with no gene match: 4. In DNA form, the CDR3 reads TGTGCCAGCAGCTTAGACAGGGGGGCCTCCGGGGAGCTGTTTTTT. Protein sequence: CASSLDRGASGELFF.

This chain connects TRBV7-2 to TRBJ1-1; 7 bases line up with TRBD1. CDR3 length: 15 residues. Germline loops: CDR1 SGHTA, CDR2 FQGNSA. Trimming at V came to 5 bases and at J to 1 base, leaving 7 bases not matched to a gene. CDR3 in DNA: TGTGCCAGCAGCGCGCGAGGGGGCGGGAACACTGAAGCTTTCTTT. Translating it yields CASSARGGGNTEAFF.

This sequence joins TRBV7-9 and TRBJ1-3; D gene ambiguous. The length of the CDR3 is 16 residues. CDR1 and CDR2 (germline): SEHNR, FQNEAQ (reference sequence). V shed 6 bases and J shed 0 bases, with 15 bases lying between them. CDR3 amino acids: CASSPRDLGSGNTIYF. DNA of the CDR3: TGTGCCAGCAGTCCTCGGGATCTCGGCTCTGGAAACACCATATATTTT.

The chain combines TRBV18 with TRBJ1-1, with a weak D call TRBD1 (5 bases). Germline loops: CDR1 KGHSH, CDR2 LQKENI. The CDR3 is 14 residues long. V was clipped by 1 base and J by 2 bases, with 8 bases between them. In nucleotides, the CDR3 is TGTGCCAGCTCACCACAGGGGACTAACACTGAAGCTTTCTTT. It yields the protein CASSPQGTNTEAFF.

This clone was seen a single time. The J gene is TRBJ2-5, the V gene TRBV3-1 (or the pseudogene TRBV3-2); D unclear. Looked up from germline, CDR1 is LGHDT and CDR2 is YNNKEL (reference sequence). CDR3 length: 15 amino acids. Trimming stripped 0 bases from V and 4 bases from J, with 12 bases between. CDR3 sequence (DNA): TGTGCCAGCAGCCAAGAGGTGGGCGCAGCAGAGACCCAGTACTTC. It yields the protein CASSQEVGAAETQYF.

This clone showed up just a few times. The V call is TRBV27, the J call TRBJ2-7, with unresolved D. Trimming pared 2 bases from V and 3 bases from J, leaving 11 bases between. Germline assignment: CDR1 MNHEY and CDR2 SMNVEV (reference sequence). CDR3 length equals 14 residues. The CDR3 coding sequence is TGTGCCAGCAGTTTAAACGGTTACTACTACGAGCAGTACTTC. Its translation is CASSLNGYYYEQYF.

The chain carries TRBV3-1 (or the pseudogene TRBV3-2) and TRBJ1-1; D is uncertain. CDR3 length equals 13 residues. CDR1 and CDR2 (germline): LGHDT, YNNKEL (reference sequence). The V end lost 2 bases, the J end lost 3 bases, and 7 bases lay between the germline ends. DNA of the CDR3: TGTGCCAGCAGCCAATTGGCCCACACTGAAGCTTTCTTT. Protein product: CASSQLAHTEAFF.

This clone came up once. In DNA form, the CDR3 reads TGTGCCAGCTCACTATTATCTCAGGGCACAGATACGCAGTATTTT. It codes for CASSLLSQGTDTQYF. This chain links TRBV18 with TRBJ2-3; unclear D gene. CDR3 length: 15 residues. Germline V gene sequence: CDR1 KGHSH, CDR2 LQKENI. Between the trimmed V and J ends, which lost 4 bases and 1 base, there was a span of 12 bases.

The rearrangement joins TRBV5-5 to TRBJ2-3; D gene unclear. Germline V lookup: CDR1 SGHKS, CDR2 YYEKEE (reference sequence). V lost 7 bases and J 8 bases, leaving 17 bases between the germline ends. The CDR3 covers 13 residues. The CDR3 loop reads CASYSGGASTQYF. The CDR3 region has the DNA TGTGCCAGCTATAGTGGCGGTGCAAGTACGCAGTATTTT.

V is TRBV5-4 and J is TRBJ1-1; 9 bases align to TRBD1. The CDR3 spans 13 residues. The germline V gene encodes CDR1 SGHNT and CDR2 YYREEE (reference sequence). V gave up 4 bases and J gave up 11 bases; unmatched junction bases: 9. The CDR3 nucleotides are TGTGCCAGCAGCCCCCGGGACAGGGTGTTGGCTTTCTTT. The encoded protein is CASSPRDRVLAFF.

This chain joins TRBV3-1 (or the pseudogene TRBV3-2) and TRBJ1-2; 12 nucleotides match TRBD1. The CDR3 is made up of 14 amino acids. V dropped 4 bases and J dropped 8; count of bases not matched to a gene: 5. Germline V gene data show CDR1 as LGHDT and CDR2 as YNNKEL (reference sequence). The CDR3 protein is CASSPRDRGRGYTF. The CDR3 DNA follows: TGTGCCAGCAGCCCCCGGGACAGGGGGCGCGGCTACACCTTC.

V and J are TRBV27 and TRBJ1-2; 7 positions match TRBD1. The V segment lost 1 base and the J segment 8 bases; nucleotides outside the gene matches: 7. This CDR3 is built from 14 residues. The V gene's germline CDR1 is MNHEY and CDR2 SMNVEV (reference sequence). The chain's CDR3 is CASSLLRGPGGYTF. The DNA for the CDR3 is TGTGCCAGCAGTTTATTAAGGGGGCCTGGCGGCTACACCTTC.

The rearrangement links TRBV11-2 to TRBJ1-3, with a weak D call TRBD1 (5 bases). Germline V CDR1 and CDR2: SGHAT, FQNNGV. The germline V and J ends were trimmed by 0 bases and 4 bases, with 13 bases remaining between them. The CDR3 contains 16 residues. In nucleotides, the CDR3 is TGTGCCAGCAGCTTAGATCCCGGGGGTTCAGGAAACACCATATATTTT. It translates to CASSLDPGGSGNTIYF. The entire variable domain, with the rest obtained from reference TRBV11-2 and TRBJ1-3, is as follows: EAGVAQSPRYKIIEKRQSVAFWCNPISGHATLYWYQQILGQGPKLLIQFQNNGVVDDSQLPKDRFSAERLKGVDSTLKIQPAKLEDSAVYLCASSLDPGGSGNTIYFGEGSWLTVV.

This rearrangement joins TRBV20-1 to TRBJ2-1; D not resolved. Germline V gives CDR1 DFQATT, CDR2 SNEGSKA (reference sequence). The CDR3 sequence is 11 residues long. V gave up 6 bases and J gave up 6 bases, with 9 bases separating them. The CDR3 DNA follows: TGCAGTGCCCAGCCGGGCAATGAGCAGTTCTTC. Its protein product is CSAQPGNEQFF.